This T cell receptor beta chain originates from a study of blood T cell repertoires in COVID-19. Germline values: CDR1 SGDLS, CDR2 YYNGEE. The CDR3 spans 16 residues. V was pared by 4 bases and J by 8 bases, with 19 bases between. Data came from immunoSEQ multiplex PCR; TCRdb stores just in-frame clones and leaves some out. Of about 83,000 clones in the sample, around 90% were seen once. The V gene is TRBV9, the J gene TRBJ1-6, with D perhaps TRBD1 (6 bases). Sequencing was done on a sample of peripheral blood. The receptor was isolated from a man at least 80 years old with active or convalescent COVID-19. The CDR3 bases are TGTGCCAGCAGCCCCCACACCACAGGGAGCGATTCACCCCTCCACTTT. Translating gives CASSPHTTGSDSPLHF.